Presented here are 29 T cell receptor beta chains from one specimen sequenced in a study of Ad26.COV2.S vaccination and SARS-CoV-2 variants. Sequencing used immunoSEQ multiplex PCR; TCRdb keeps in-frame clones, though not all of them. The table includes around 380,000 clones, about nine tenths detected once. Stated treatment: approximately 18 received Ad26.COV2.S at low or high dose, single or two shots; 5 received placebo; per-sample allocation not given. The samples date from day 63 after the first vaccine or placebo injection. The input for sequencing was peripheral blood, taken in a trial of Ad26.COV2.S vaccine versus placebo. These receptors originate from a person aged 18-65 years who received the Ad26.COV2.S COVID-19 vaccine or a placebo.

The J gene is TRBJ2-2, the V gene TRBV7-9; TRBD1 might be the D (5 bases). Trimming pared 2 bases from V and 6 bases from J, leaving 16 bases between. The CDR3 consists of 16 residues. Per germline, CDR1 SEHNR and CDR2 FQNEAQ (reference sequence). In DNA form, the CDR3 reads TGTGCCAGCAGCTTATTCAGGGCCACACATCCCGGGGAGCTGTTTTTT. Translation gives CASSLFRATHPGELFF.

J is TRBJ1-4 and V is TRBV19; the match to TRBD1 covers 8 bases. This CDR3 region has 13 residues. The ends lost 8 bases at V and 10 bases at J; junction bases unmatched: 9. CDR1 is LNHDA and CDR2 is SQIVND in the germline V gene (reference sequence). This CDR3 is CASAGTGTLKLFF. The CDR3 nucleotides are TGTGCCAGTGCCGGGACAGGAACCTTAAAACTGTTTTTT.

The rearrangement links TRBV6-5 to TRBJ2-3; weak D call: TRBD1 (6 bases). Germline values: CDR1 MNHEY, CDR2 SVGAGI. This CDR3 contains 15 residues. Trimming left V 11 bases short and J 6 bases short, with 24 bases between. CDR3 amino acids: CAAPTDSDPEDTQYF. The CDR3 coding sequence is TGTGCCGCCCCTACGGACAGTGACCCGGAGGATACGCAGTATTTT.

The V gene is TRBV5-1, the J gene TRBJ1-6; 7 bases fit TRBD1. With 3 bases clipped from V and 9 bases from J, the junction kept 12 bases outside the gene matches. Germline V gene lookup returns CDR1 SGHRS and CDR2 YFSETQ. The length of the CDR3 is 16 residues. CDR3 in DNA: TGCGCCAGCAGCTATACCGACAGGGCAGGGACTTCACCCCTCCACTTT. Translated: CASSYTDRAGTSPLHF.

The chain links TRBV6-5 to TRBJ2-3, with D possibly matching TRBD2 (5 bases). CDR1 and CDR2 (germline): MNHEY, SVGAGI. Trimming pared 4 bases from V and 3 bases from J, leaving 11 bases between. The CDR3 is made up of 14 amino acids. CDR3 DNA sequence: TGTGCCAGCAGTTCCTGGGAGTCGACAGATACGCAGTATTTT. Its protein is CASSSWESTDTQYF.

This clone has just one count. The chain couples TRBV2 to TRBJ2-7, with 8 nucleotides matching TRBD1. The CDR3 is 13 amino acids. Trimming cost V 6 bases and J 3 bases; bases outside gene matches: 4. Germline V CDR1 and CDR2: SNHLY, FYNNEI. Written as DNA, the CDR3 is TGTGCCAGCAGGGGACAGGCGAACTACGAGCAGTACTTC. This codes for CASRGQANYEQYF. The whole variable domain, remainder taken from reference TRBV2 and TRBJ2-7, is EPEVTQTPSHQVTQMGQEVILRCVPISNHLYFYWYRQILGQKVEFLVSFYNNEISEKSEIFDDQFSVERPDGSNFTLKIRSTKLEDSAMYFCASRGQANYEQYFGPGTRLTVT.

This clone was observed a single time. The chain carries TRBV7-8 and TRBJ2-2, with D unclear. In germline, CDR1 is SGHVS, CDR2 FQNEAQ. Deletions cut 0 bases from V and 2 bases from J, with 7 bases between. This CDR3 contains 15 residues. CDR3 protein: CASSLARSNTGELFF. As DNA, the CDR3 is TGTGCCAGCAGCTTAGCACGGTCTAACACCGGGGAGCTGTTTTTT.

Written as DNA, the CDR3 is TGTGCCAGCTCACCGCCCCTTCGGACGCCTGGTGAGCAGTTCTTC. Translated: CASSPPLRTPGEQFF. The chain employs TRBV18 and TRBJ2-1; D remains unclear. CDR1 and CDR2 from the germline V gene are KGHSH and LQKENI. The CDR3 loop spans 15 amino acids. Trimming took 3 bases from V and 9 from J, leaving 18 bases between them.

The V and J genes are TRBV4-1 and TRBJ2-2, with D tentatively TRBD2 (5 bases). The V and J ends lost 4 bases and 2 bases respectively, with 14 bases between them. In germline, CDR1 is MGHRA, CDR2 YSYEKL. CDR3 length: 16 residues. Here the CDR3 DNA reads TGCGCCAGCAGCCCCATCCCGGGAATTAACACCGGGGAGCTGTTTTTT. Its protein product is CASSPIPGINTGELFF.

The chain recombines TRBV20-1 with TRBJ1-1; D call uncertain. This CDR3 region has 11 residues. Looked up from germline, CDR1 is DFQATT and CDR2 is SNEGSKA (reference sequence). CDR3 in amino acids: CTSTRDTEAFF. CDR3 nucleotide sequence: TGCACTTCGACCCGGGACACTGAAGCTTTCTTT.

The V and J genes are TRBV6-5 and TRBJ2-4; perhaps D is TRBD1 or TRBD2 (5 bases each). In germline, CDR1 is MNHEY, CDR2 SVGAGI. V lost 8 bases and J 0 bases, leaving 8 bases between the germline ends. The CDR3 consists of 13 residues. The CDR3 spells CASGTLAKNIQYF. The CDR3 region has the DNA TGTGCCAGCGGGACCCTAGCCAAAAACATTCAGTACTTC.

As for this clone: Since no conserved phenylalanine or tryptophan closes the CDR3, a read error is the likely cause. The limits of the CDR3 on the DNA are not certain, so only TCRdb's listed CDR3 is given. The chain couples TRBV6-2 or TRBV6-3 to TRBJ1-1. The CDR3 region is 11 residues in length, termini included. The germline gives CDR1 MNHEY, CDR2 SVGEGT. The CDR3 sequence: CASSYGRALTL.

The CDR3 DNA reads TGTGCCAGCAGTGAAGCCTGGGAGGGCGTAAAAGGCTACACCTTC. Protein sequence: CASSEAWEGVKGYTF. This rearrangement joins TRBV6-1 to TRBJ1-2, with no clear D. This CDR3 region has 15 residues. V dropped 0 bases and J dropped 8 bases, with 16 bases sitting between them. CDR1 MNHNS and CDR2 SASEGT come from the germline V gene.

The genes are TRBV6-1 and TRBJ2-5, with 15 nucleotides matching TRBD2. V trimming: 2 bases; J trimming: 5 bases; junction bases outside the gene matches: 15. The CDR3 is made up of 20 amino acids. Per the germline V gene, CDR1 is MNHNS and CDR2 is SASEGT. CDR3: CASSEYLIRTSGGDRETQYF. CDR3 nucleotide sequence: TGTGCCAGCAGTGAATACCTCATCCGGACTAGCGGGGGGGATAGGGAGACCCAGTACTTC.

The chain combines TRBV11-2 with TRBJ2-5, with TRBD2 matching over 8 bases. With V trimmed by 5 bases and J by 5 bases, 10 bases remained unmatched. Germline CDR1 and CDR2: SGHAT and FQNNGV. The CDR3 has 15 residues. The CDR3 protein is CASSLRGGSTETQYF. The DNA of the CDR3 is TGTGCCAGCAGCCTACGGGGGGGGAGCACGGAGACCCAGTACTTC.

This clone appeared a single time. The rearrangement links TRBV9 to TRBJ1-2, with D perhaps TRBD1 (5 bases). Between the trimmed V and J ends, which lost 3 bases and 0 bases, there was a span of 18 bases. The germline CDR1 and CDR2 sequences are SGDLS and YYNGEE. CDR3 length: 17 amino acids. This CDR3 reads CASSAGNPGQPNYGYTF. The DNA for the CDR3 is TGTGCCAGCAGCGCCGGCAACCCTGGACAACCTAACTATGGCTACACCTTC. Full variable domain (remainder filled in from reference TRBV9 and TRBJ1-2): DSGVTQTPKHLITATGQRVTLRCSPRSGDLSVYWYQQSLDQGLQFLIQYYNGEERAKGNILERFSAQQFPDLHSELNLSSLELGDSALYFCASSAGNPGQPNYGYTFGSGTRLTVV.

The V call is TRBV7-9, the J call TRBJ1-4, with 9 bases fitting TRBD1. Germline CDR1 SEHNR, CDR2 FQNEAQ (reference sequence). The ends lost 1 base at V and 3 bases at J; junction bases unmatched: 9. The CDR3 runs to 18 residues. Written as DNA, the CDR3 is TGTGCCAGCAGCTTAGGCGCGTTCGGGACAGGGCCTAATGAAAAACTGTTTTTT. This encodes CASSLGAFGTGPNEKLFF.

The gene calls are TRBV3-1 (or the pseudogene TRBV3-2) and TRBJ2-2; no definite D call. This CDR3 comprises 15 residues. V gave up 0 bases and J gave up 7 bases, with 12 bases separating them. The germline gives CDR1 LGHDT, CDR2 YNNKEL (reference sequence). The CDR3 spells CASSQDRMLGGELFF. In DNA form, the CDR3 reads TGTGCCAGCAGCCAAGATAGGATGCTTGGCGGGGAGCTGTTTTTT.

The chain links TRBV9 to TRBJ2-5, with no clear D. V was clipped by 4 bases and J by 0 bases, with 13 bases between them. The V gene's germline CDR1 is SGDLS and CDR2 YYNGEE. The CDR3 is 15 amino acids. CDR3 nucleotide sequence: TGTGCCAGCAGCCCCCGAAGGTACCACCAAGAGACCCAGTACTTC. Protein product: CASSPRRYHQETQYF.

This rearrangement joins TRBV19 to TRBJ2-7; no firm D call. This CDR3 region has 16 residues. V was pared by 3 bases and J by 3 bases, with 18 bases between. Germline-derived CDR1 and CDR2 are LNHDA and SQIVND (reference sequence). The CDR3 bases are TGTGCCAGTAGTATTCGGCCCTCCTTAGGCGTCTACGAGCAGTACTTC. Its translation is CASSIRPSLGVYEQYF.

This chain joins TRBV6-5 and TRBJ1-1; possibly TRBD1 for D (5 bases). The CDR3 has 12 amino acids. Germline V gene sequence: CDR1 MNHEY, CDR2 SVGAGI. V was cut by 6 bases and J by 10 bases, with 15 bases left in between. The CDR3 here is CASRGDPGGAFF. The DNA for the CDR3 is TGTGCCAGCAGAGGGGACCCCGGCGGAGCTTTCTTT.

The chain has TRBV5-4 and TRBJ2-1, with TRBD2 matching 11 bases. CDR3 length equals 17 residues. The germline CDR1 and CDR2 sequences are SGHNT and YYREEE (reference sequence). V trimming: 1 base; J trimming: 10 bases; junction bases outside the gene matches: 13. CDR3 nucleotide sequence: TGTGCCAGCAGCTTGAATCCGGGACTAGCGGCCCTTGAGGAGCAGTTCTTC. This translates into CASSLNPGLAALEEQFF.

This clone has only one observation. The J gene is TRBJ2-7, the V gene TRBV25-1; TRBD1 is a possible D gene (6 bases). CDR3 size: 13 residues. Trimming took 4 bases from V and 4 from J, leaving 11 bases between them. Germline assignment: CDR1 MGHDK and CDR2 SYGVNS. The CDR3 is CASSAGHGYEQYF. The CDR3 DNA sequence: TGTGCCAGCAGTGCGGGACACGGTTACGAGCAGTACTTC.

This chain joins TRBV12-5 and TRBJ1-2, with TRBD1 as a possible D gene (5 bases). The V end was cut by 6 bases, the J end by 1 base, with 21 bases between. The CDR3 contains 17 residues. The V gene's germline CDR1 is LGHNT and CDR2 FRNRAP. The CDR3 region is CASGLRDGTLFNYGYTF. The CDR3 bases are TGTGCTAGTGGGCTACGGGACGGAACACTTTTTAACTATGGCTACACCTTC. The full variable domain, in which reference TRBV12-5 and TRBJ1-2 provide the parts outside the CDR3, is DARVTQTPRHKVTEMGQEVTMRCQPILGHNTVFWYRQTMMQGLELLAYFRNRAPLDDSGMPKDRFSAEMPDATLATLKIQPSEPRDSAVYFCASGLRDGTLFNYGYTFGSGTRLTVV.

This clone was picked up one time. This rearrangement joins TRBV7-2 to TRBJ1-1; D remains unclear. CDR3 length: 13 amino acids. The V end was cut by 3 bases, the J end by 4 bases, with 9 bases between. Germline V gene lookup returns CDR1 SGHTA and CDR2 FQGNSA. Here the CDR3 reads CASSFRGSTEAFF. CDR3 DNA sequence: TGTGCCAGCAGCTTTCGTGGGAGCACTGAAGCTTTCTTT.

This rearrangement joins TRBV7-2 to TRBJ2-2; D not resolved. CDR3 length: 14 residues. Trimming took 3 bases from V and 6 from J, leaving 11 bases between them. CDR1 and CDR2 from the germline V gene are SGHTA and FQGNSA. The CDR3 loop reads CASSFFGVAGELFF. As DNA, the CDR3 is TGTGCCAGCAGCTTTTTTGGGGTGGCCGGGGAGCTGTTTTTT. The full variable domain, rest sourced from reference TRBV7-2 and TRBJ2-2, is GAGVSQSPSNKVTEKGKDVELRCDPISGHTALYWYRQSLGQGLEFLIYFQGNSAPDKSGLPSDRFSAERTGGSVSTLTIQRTQQEDSAVYLCASSFFGVAGELFFGEGSRLTVL.

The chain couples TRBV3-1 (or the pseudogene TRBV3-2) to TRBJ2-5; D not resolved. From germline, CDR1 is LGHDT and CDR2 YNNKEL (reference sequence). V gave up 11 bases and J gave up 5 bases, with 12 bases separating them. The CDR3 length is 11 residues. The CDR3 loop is CAGSVAETQYF. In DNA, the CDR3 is TGTGCCGGGTCGGTGGCGGAGACCCAGTACTTC.

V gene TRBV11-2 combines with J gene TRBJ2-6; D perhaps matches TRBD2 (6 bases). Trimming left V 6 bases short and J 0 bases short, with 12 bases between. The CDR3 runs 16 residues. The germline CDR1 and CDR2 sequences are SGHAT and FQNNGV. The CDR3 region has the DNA TGTGCCAGCAGTCCTGGGGGGAGCTCTGGGGCCAACGTCCTGACTTTC. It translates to CASSPGGSSGANVLTF.

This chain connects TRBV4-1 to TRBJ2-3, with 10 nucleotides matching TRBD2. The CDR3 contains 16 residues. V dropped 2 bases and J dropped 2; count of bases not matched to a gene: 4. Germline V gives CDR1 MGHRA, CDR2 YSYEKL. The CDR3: CASSQPGLAVTDTQYF. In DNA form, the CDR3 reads TGCGCCAGCAGCCAACCCGGACTAGCGGTCACAGATACGCAGTATTTT.